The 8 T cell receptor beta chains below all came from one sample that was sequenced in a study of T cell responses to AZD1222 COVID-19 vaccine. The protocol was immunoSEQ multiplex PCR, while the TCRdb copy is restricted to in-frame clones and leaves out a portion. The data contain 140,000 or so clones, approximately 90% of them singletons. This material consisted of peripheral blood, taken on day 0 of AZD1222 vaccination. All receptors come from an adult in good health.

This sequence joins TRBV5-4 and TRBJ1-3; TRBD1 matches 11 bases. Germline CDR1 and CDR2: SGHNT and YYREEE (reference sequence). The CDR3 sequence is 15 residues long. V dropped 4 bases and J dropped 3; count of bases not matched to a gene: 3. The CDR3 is CASSPDRGLGNTIYF. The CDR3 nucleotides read TGTGCCAGCAGCCCGGACAGGGGGCTTGGAAACACCATATATTTT.

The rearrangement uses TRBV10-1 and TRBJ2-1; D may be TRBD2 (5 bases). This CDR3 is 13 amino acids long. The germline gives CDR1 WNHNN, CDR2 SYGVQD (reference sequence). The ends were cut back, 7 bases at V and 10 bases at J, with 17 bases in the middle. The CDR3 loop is CASTRGSFGEQFF. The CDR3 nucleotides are TGCGCCAGCACCCGTGGGAGCTTTGGGGAGCAGTTCTTC.

The CDR3 sequence: CASSQAGLAGVMETQYF. The CDR3 nucleotides read TGTGCCAGCAGCCAAGCTGGACTAGCGGGGGTAATGGAGACCCAGTACTTC. This chain links TRBV4-2 with TRBJ2-5; TRBD2 matches 13 bases. With V trimmed by 1 base and J by 5 bases, 7 bases remained unmatched. The CDR3 is made up of 17 amino acids. Germline CDR1 is LGHNA and CDR2 is YNFKEQ.

CDR3 residues: CASSPGGRATGELFF. DNA of the CDR3: TGCGCCAGCAGCCCAGGAGGCAGGGCAACCGGGGAGCTGTTTTTT. This chain joins TRBV5-1 and TRBJ2-2; D is tentatively TRBD1 or TRBD2 (5 bases each). The CDR3 extends over 15 amino acids. The V gene's germline CDR1 is SGHRS and CDR2 YFSETQ. The V gene lost 4 bases and the J gene lost 5 bases, with 15 bases spanning the gap.

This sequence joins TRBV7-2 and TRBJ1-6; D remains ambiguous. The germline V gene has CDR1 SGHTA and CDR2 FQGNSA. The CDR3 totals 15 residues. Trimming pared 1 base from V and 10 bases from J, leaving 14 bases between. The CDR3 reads CASSLGSGRRSPLHF. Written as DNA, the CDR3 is TGTGCCAGCAGCTTAGGGTCCGGAAGGAGATCACCCCTCCACTTT.

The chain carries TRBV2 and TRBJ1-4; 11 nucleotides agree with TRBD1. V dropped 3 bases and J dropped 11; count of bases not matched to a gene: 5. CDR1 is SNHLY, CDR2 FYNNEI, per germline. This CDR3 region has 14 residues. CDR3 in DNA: TGTGCCAGCAGTGAGGACAGGGGGCTCTGGAAACTGTTTTTT. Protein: CASSEDRGLWKLFF.

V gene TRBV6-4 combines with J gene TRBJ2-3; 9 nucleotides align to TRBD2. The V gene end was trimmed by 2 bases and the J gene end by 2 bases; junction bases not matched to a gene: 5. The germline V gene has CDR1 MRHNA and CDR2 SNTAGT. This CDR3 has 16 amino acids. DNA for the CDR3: TGTGCCAGCAGTGACGGGCGGGGGGGCTCCACAGATACGCAGTATTTT. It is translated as CASSDGRGGSTDTQYF.

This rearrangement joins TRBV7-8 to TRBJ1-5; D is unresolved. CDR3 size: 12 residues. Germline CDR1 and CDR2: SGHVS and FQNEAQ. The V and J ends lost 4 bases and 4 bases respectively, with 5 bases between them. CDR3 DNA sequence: TGTGCCAGCAGCTCGGATAATCAGCCCCAGCATTTT. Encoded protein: CASSSDNQPQHF.